These 6 T cell receptor beta chains were all obtained from the same sample, sequenced in a study of T cell responses to AZD1222 COVID-19 vaccine. The repertoire was sequenced with immunoSEQ multiplex PCR; TCRdb's copy has only in-frame clones and lacks some. The sample has under 95,000 clones; 90% are singletons. This specimen consisted of peripheral blood, obtained 28 days after the second AZD1222 dose. These receptors all stem from an adult who received the AZD1222 COVID-19 vaccine.

The chain employs TRBV16 and TRBJ1-6, with a possible D match to TRBD1 (5 bases). Germline V gene sequence: CDR1 KGHSY, CDR2 FQNENV. V was shortened by 4 bases and J by 4 bases, with 14 bases between the two germline ends. CDR3 length: 16 amino acids. The CDR3 sequence is CASSLYPGRYNSPLHF. In DNA, the CDR3 is TGTGCCAGCAGCCTCTACCCGGGGCGATATAATTCACCCCTCCACTTT.

The chain couples TRBV9 to TRBJ2-4; TRBD1 agrees at 7 bases. The germline CDR1 and CDR2 sequences are SGDLS and YYNGEE. The length of the CDR3 is 17 residues. V lost 3 bases and J lost 1; bases outside the gene matches: 10. CDR3 nucleotide sequence: TGTGCCAGCAGCGCCGATTTGACAGGGTTCGCCAAAAACATTCAGTACTTC. This sequence encodes CASSADLTGFAKNIQYF.

The chain recombines TRBV15 with TRBJ2-1; 11 bases are a match to TRBD2. The CDR3 contains 15 residues. From germline, CDR1 is LNHNV and CDR2 YYDKDF (reference sequence). The J segment lost 3 bases and the V segment lost 5 bases, leaving 3 bases of the junction unmatched. The CDR3 spells CATSHTSGGYNEQFF. The CDR3 DNA is TGTGCCACCAGCCATACTAGCGGGGGCTACAATGAGCAGTTCTTC.

This chain uses TRBV13 with TRBJ1-3; possibly TRBD1 for D (6 bases). Germline CDR1 reads PRHDT; CDR2 reads FYEKMQ (reference sequence). The V end was cut by 2 bases, the J end by 0 bases, with 8 bases between. The CDR3 spans 15 residues. The CDR3 loop is CASSLRTASGNTIYF. The CDR3 region has the DNA TGTGCCAGCAGCTTACGGACAGCCTCTGGAAACACCATATATTTT.

This clone has only one observation. The J gene is TRBJ1-1, the V gene TRBV9; 10 bases agree with TRBD1. Germline V lookup: CDR1 SGDLS, CDR2 YYNGEE. The CDR3 sequence is 14 residues long. V shed 7 bases, J shed 3 bases, and the junction held 6 bases outside the gene matches. CDR3 DNA: TGTGCCAGCGGGACAGGGGAAGGTTACACTGAAGCTTTCTTT. It specifies CASGTGEGYTEAFF.

The chain carries TRBV4-2 and TRBJ2-1; 9 bases are shared with TRBD2. The CDR3 extends over 15 amino acids. The V gene's germline CDR1 is LGHNA and CDR2 YNFKEQ. Unmatched junction bases numbered 9, after V lost 4 bases and J lost 8 bases. The CDR3 here is CASSLSGGLTDEQFF. As DNA, the CDR3 is TGTGCCAGCAGCCTCAGCGGGGGGTTAACGGATGAGCAGTTCTTC.